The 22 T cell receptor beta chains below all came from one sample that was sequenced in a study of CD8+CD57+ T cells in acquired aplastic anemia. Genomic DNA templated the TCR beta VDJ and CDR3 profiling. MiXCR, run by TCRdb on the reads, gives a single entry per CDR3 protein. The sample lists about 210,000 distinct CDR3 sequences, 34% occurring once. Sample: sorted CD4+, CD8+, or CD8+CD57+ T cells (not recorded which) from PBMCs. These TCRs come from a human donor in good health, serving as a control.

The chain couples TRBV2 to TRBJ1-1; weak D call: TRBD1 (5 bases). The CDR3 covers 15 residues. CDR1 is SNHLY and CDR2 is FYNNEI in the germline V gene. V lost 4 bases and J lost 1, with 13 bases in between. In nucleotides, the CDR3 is TGTGCCAGCAGTGTAACGGGGGGGTGGAACACTGAAGCTTTCTTT. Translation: CASSVTGGWNTEAFF.

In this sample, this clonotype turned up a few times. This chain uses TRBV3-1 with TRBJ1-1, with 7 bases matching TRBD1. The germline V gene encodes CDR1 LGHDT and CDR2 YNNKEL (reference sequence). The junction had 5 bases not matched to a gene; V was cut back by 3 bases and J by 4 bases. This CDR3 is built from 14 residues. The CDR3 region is CASSQSGGGTEAFF. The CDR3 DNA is TGTGCCAGCAGCCAGTCAGGGGGTGGCACTGAAGCTTTCTTT.

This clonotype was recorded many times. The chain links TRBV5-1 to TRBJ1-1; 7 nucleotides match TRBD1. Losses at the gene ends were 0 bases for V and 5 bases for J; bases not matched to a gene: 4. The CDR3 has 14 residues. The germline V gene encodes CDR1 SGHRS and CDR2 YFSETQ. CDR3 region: CASSLEEGATEAFF. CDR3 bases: TGCGCCAGCAGCTTGGAGGAGGGGGCAACTGAAGCTTTCTTT.

CDR3: CASTGLGADTQYF. In DNA form, the CDR3 reads TGTGCCAGCACGGGACTGGGTGCAGATACGCAGTATTTT. This chain links TRBV6-1 with TRBJ2-3, with D perhaps matching TRBD2 (6 bases). The CDR3 is made up of 13 amino acids. CDR1 and CDR2 (germline): MNHNS, SASEGT. V lost 7 bases and J lost 4, with 12 bases in between.

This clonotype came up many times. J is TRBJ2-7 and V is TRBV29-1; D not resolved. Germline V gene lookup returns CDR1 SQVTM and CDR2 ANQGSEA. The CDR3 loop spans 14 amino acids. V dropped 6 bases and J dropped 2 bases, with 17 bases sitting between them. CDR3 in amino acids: CSVYPPDNTYEQYF. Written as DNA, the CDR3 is TGCAGCGTGTATCCGCCAGACAATACCTACGAGCAGTACTTC.

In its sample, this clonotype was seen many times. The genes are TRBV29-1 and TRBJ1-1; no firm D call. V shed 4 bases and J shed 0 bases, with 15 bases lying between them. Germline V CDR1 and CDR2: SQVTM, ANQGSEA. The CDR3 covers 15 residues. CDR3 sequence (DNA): TGCAGCGTTGGCACCTTGAGGTCAGTGAACACTGAAGCTTTCTTT. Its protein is CSVGTLRSVNTEAFF.

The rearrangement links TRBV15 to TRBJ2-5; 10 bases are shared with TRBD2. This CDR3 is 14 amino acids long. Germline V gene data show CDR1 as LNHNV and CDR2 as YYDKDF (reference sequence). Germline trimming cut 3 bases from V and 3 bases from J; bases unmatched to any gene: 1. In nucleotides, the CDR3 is TGTGCCACCAGCAGGCTAGCGGGAGAAGAGACCCAGTACTTC. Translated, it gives CATSRLAGEETQYF.

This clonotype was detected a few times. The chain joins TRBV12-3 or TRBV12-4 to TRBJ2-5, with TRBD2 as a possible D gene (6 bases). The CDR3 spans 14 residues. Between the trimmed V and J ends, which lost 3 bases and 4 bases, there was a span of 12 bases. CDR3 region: CASSFWRGRETQYF. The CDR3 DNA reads TGTGCCAGCAGTTTCTGGAGGGGACGAGAGACCCAGTACTTC.

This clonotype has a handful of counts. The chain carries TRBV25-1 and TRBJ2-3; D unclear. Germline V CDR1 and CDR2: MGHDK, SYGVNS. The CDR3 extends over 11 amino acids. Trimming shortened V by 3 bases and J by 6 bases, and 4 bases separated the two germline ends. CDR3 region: CASSEVDTQYF. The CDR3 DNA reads TGTGCCAGCAGTGAGGTGGATACGCAGTATTTT.

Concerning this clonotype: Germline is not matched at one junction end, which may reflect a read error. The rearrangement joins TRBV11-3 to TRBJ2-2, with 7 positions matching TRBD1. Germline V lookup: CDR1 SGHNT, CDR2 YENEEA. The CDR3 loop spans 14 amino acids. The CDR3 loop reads CASSSTGDTGEPFF. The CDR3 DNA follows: TGTGCCAGCAGCTCAACAGGGGACACCGGGGAGCCGTTTTTT.

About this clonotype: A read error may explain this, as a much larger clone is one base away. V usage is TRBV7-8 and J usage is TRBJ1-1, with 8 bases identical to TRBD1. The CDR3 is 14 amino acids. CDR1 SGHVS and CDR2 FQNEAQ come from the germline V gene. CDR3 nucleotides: TGTGCCAGCAGCCGAACTACAGGGGGGCTTGAAGCTTCCTTT. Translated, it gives CASSRTTGGLEASF.

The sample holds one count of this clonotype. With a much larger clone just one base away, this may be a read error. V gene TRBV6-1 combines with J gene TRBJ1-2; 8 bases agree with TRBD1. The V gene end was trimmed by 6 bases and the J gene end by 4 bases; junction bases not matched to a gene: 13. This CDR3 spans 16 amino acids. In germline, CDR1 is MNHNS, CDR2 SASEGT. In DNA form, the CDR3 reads TGTGCCAGCAGCCGAGACCGGAACAGGGGGATCTATGGCTACACCTTC. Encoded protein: CASSRDRNRGIYGYTF.

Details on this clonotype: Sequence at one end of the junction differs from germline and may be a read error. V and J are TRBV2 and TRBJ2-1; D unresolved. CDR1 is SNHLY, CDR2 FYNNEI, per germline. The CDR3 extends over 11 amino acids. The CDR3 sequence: CASRINNEQLF. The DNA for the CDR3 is TGTGCCAGCAGGATTAACAATGAGCAGCTCTTC.

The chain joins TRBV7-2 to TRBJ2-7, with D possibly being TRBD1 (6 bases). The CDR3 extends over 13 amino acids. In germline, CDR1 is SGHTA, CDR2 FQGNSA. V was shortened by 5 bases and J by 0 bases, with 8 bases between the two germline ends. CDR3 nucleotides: TGTGCCAGCAGCCCAGGGGACTCCTACGAGCAGTACTTC. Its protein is CASSPGDSYEQYF.

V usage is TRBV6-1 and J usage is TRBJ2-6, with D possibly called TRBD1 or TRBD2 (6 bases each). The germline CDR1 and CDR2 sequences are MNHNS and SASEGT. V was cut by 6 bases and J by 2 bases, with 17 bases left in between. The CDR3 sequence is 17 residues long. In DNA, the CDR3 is TGTGCCAGCAGGTCCGGGGGCTCGGGGGCTGGGGCCAACGTCCTGACTTTC. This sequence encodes CASRSGGSGAGANVLTF.

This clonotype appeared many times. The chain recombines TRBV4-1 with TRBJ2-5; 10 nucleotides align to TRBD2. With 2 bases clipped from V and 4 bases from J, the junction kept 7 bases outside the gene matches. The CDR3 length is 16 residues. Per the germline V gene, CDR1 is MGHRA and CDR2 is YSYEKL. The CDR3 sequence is CASSQPQRGGSETQYF. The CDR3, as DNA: TGCGCCAGCAGCCAACCTCAGCGGGGGGGCTCAGAGACCCAGTACTTC.

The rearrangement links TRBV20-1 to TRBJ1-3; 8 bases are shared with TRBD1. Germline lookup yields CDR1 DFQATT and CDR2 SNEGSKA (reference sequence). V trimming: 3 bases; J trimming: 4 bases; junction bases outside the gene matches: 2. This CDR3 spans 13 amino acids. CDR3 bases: TGCAGTGCTAGCCGGGACAGGGGAAACACCATATATTTT. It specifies CSASRDRGNTIYF.

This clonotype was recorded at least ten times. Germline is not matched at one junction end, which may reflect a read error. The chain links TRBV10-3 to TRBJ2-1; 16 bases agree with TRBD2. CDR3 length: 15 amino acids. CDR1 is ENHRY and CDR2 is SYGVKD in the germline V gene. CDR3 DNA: TGTGCCACGGGGACTAGCGGGGGGGTCGACAATGAGCAGCTCTTC. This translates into CATGTSGGVDNEQLF.

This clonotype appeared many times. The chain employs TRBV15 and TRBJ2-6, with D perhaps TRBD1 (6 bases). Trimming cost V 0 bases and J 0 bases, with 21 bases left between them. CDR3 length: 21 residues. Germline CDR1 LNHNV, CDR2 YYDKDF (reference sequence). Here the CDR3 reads CATSRDSRPTGSSSGANVLTF. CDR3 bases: TGTGCCACCAGCAGAGATTCCCGTCCTACAGGGAGCAGCTCTGGGGCCAACGTCCTGACTTTC.

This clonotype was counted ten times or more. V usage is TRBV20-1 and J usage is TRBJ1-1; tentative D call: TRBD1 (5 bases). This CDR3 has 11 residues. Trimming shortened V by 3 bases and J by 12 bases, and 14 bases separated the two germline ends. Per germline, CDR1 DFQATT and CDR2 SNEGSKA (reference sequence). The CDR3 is CSASLRVGTFF. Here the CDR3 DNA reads TGCAGTGCTAGTCTCAGGGTAGGAACTTTCTTT.

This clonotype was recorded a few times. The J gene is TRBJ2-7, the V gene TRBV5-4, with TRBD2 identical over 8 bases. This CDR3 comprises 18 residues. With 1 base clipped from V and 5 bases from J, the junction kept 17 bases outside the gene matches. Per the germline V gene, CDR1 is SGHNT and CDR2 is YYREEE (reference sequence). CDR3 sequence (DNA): TGTGCCAGCAGCTTGCTCCCCGCTCGAGCGGGAGCTTACCACGAGCAGTACTTC. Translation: CASSLLPARAGAYHEQYF.

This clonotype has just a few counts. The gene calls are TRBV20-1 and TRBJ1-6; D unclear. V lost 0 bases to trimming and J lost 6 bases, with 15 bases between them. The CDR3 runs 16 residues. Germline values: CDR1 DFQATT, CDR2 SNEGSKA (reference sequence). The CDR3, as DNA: TGCAGTGCTAGAGAAAACATCTTAGCCGGTAATTCACCCCTCCACTTT. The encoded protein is CSARENILAGNSPLHF.